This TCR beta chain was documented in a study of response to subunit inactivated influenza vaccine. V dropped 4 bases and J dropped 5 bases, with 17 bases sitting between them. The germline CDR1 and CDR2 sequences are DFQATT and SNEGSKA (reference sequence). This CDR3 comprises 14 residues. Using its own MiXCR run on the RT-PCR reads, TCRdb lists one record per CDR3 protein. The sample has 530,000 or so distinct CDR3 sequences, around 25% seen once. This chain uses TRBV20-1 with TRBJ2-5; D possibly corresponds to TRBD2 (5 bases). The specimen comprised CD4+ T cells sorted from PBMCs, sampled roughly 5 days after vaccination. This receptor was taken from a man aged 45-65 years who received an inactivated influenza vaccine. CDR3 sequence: CSAKRATLGETQYF. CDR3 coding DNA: TGCAGTGCTAAGAGGGCAACTTTGGGGGAGACCCAGTACTTC.